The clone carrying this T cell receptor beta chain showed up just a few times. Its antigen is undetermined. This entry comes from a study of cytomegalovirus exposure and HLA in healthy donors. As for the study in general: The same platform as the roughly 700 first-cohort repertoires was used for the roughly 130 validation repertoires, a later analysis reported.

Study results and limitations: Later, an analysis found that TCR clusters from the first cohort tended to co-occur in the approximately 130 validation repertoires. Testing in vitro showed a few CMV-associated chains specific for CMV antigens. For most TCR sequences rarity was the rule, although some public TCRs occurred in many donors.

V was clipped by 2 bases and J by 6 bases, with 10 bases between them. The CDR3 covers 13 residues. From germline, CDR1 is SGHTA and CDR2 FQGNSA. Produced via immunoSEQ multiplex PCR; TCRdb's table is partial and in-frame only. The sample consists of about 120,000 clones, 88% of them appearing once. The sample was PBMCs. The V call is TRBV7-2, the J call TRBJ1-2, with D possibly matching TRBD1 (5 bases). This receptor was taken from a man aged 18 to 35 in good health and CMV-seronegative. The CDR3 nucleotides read TGTGCCAGCAGCTTAATCAGGGTGGATGGCTACACCTTC. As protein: CASSLIRVDGYTF.